Below are 25 T cell receptor beta chains sequenced from a single sample in a study of T cells in Graves' hyperthyroidism and ophthalmopathy. Template material for amplifying TCR beta CDR3 regions consisted of RNA transcripts. The HTBI primer set was used in a first-round RT-PCR of the TCR CDR3. TCRdb reprocessed the multiplex PCR reads with MiXCR, giving one entry per CDR3 protein. The data show approximately 300,000 distinct CDR3 sequences, with around 19% seen just once and 39% held by the top ten. The source material was blood. Source of these receptors: a man in his fifties with Graves' ophthalmopathy.

CDR3 nucleotide sequence: TGTGCCAGCAGCCCACCCGAGTCGGGAGAGCAGTTCTTC. The encoded protein is CASSPPESGEQFF. This chain connects TRBV13 to TRBJ2-1; tentative D call: TRBD2 (5 bases). Deletions cut 5 bases from V and 10 bases from J, with 15 bases between. The length of the CDR3 is 13 residues. CDR1 and CDR2 (germline): PRHDT, FYEKMQ (reference sequence).

The gene calls are TRBV15 and TRBJ1-3; D not certain. V was clipped by 0 bases and J by 0 bases, with 12 bases between them. CDR1 LNHNV and CDR2 YYDKDF come from the germline V gene (reference sequence). CDR3 length: 17 residues. For the CDR3, the DNA is TGTGCCACCAGCAGAGATTCGAAGCTAAGCTCTGGAAACACCATATATTTT. It is translated as CATSRDSKLSSGNTIYF. Variable domain in full (rest from reference TRBV15 and TRBJ1-3): DAMVIQNPRYQVTQFGKPVTLSCSQTLNHNVMYWYQQKSSQAPKLLFHYYDKDFNNEADTPDNFQSRRPNTSFCFLDIRSPGLGDTAMYLCATSRDSKLSSGNTIYFGEGSWLTVV.

About this clonotype: The junction shows a germline mismatch at one end, possibly a read error. The rearrangement links TRBV15 to TRBJ1-1; 11 bases fit TRBD1. CDR3 length: 14 residues. Germline lookup yields CDR1 LNHNV and CDR2 YYDKDF (reference sequence). The CDR3 sequence: CASSPGQGGFEAFF. The DNA of the CDR3 is TGTGCCTCCAGCCCGGGACAGGGGGGTTTCGAAGCTTTCTTT.

This clonotype has ten or more counts. CDR3 amino acids: CASSSRTGGYTF. The DNA for the CDR3 is TGTGCCAGCAGTTCCCGGACAGGTGGCTACACCTTC. This chain connects TRBV12-3 or TRBV12-4 to TRBJ1-2, with 7 bases that match TRBD1. The CDR3 runs to 12 residues. V gave up 4 bases and J gave up 7 bases; unmatched junction bases: 3.

The V call is TRBV2, the J call TRBJ2-7, with 12 bases that match TRBD2. CDR1 is SNHLY, CDR2 FYNNEI, per germline. V lost 2 bases and J lost 5; bases outside the gene matches: 4. This CDR3 has 15 residues. The CDR3 nucleotides read TGTGCCAGCAGTGAACTAGCGGGAGGGCCCCACGAGCAGTACTTC. The encoded protein is CASSELAGGPHEQYF.

The rearrangement links TRBV29-1 to TRBJ1-5; 8 bases match TRBD1. The germline V gene encodes CDR1 SQVTM and CDR2 ANQGSEA. The ends lost 7 bases at V and 1 base at J; junction bases unmatched: 6. The CDR3 is 14 amino acids. The CDR3 region has the DNA TGCAGCGCCGGACAGGGAGAAAGCAATCAGCCCCAGCATTTT. The encoded protein is CSAGQGESNQPQHF.

This clonotype was detected a few times. The gene calls are TRBV7-3 and TRBJ2-3; the D gene is possibly TRBD1 (5 bases). Trimming took off 3 bases at V and 4 bases at J, with 8 bases between the two ends. CDR1 SGHTA and CDR2 FQGTGA come from the germline V gene. This CDR3 is 13 amino acids long. CDR3 DNA sequence: TGTGCCAGCAGCTTGCAGGGTCCAGATACGCAGTATTTT. It specifies CASSLQGPDTQYF.

This chain links TRBV18 with TRBJ2-7, with 7 bases identical to TRBD2. V was clipped by 6 bases and J by 3 bases; unmatched bases: 11. The CDR3 extends over 15 amino acids. CDR1 is KGHSH and CDR2 is LQKENI in the germline V gene. The CDR3 loop reads CASSPYSSGYYEQYF. The CDR3 coding sequence is TGTGCCAGCTCCCCATATTCTAGCGGTTACTACGAGCAGTACTTC.

This rearrangement joins TRBV20-1 to TRBJ2-2, with 7 positions matching TRBD2. The CDR3 spans 15 residues. Germline loops: CDR1 DFQATT, CDR2 SNEGSKA (reference sequence). V lost 4 bases, J lost 0 bases, and 5 bases stayed unmatched. The DNA of the CDR3 is TGCAGTGCTATCAAGACTAGCACGAACACCGGGGAGCTGTTTTTT. Its protein product is CSAIKTSTNTGELFF.

By sample share, this clonotype is medium-sized. V gene TRBV5-1 combines with J gene TRBJ2-7, with 7 bases aligning to TRBD1. The CDR3 is 14 amino acids. CDR1 is SGHRS, CDR2 YFSETQ, per germline. J lost 4 bases, V lost 2 bases, and 6 bases had no gene match. CDR3 region: CASSFPGQPYEQYF. The CDR3 DNA follows: TGCGCCAGCAGCTTTCCGGGACAGCCTTACGAGCAGTACTTC.

This clonotype was seen at least ten times. V and J are TRBV6-1 and TRBJ2-7, with a weak D call TRBD1 (5 bases). The V end was cut by 6 bases, the J end by 2 bases, with 17 bases between. CDR1 is MNHNS and CDR2 is SASEGT in the germline V gene. The CDR3 sequence is 15 residues long. The CDR3 reads CASRQPGIVTYEQYF. In DNA, the CDR3 is TGTGCCAGCAGACAGCCAGGGATCGTGACCTACGAGCAGTACTTC.

The rearrangement uses TRBV20-1 and TRBJ2-3; D is unresolved. This CDR3 region has 14 residues. The germline gives CDR1 DFQATT, CDR2 SNEGSKA (reference sequence). The germline V and J ends were trimmed by 2 bases and 6 bases, with 15 bases remaining between them. CDR3 sequence: CSARIKPGVDTQYF. CDR3 sequence (DNA): TGCAGTGCTAGAATAAAACCTGGGGTGGATACGCAGTATTTT.

This clonotype was seen ten or more times. This chain links TRBV13 with TRBJ2-1; 12 positions match TRBD2. This CDR3 has 19 amino acids. Germline trimming cut 4 bases from V and 2 bases from J; bases unmatched to any gene: 12. The germline CDR1 and CDR2 sequences are PRHDT and FYEKMQ (reference sequence). For the CDR3, the DNA is TGTGCCAGCAGCTCCCCTCGACTAGCGGGAGACAGCGCCTACAATGAGCAGTTCTTC. It specifies CASSSPRLAGDSAYNEQFF.

This chain links TRBV7-8 with TRBJ2-7; maybe TRBD2 (5 bases). CDR3 size: 15 residues. Trimming pared 5 bases from V and 3 bases from J, leaving 17 bases between. Germline CDR1 and CDR2: SGHVS and FQNEAQ. The CDR3 region is CASSPGLPSDYEQYF. The CDR3 region has the DNA TGTGCCAGCAGCCCAGGACTTCCCAGTGACTACGAGCAGTACTTC.

This clonotype was picked up a small number of times. This chain joins TRBV6-6 and TRBJ2-3; no clear D. V was pared by 0 bases and J by 1 base, with 8 bases between. CDR3 length: 15 residues. CDR1 is MNHNY and CDR2 is SVGAGI in the germline V gene (reference sequence). The CDR3 spells CASSYSGSGTDTQYF. The CDR3 DNA reads TGTGCCAGCAGTTACTCGGGAAGCGGCACAGATACGCAGTATTTT.

The genes are TRBV10-3 and TRBJ2-5; either TRBD1 or TRBD2 may supply D (5 bases each). Trimming took off 2 bases at V and 13 bases at J, with 17 bases between the two ends. Germline-derived CDR1 and CDR2 are ENHRY and SYGVKD. The CDR3 runs 13 residues. CDR3 residues: CAISETRDRSWYF. CDR3 DNA sequence: TGTGCCATCAGTGAGACCCGGGACCGTTCGTGGTACTTC.

This clonotype was counted a few times. The V call is TRBV20-1, the J call TRBJ1-1; D not certain. The CDR3 is made up of 14 amino acids. Germline CDR1 reads DFQATT; CDR2 reads SNEGSKA (reference sequence). The V and J ends lost 1 base and 0 bases respectively, with 9 bases between them. CDR3 amino acids: CSARVSQMNTEAFF. The CDR3 nucleotides are TGCAGTGCTAGAGTGAGTCAGATGAACACTGAAGCTTTCTTT.

This clonotype was picked up a small number of times. The V gene is TRBV7-6, the J gene TRBJ2-2; the D call may be TRBD1 or TRBD2 (5 bases each). Germline V gene lookup returns CDR1 SGHVS and CDR2 FNYEAQ. The CDR3 sequence is 15 residues long. V was shortened by 4 bases and J by 8 bases, with 17 bases between the two germline ends. The DNA for the CDR3 is TGTGCCAGCAGCTCCAACCGGGACCTAGAGGGGGAGCTGTTTTTT. It is translated as CASSSNRDLEGELFF. Together with reference TRBV7-6 and TRBJ2-2, the CDR3 gives the full variable domain: GAGVSQSPRYKVTKRGQDVALRCDPISGHVSLYWYRQALGQGPEFLTYFNYEAQQDKSGLPNDRFSAERPEGSISTLTIQRTEQRDSAMYRCASSSNRDLEGELFFGEGSRLTVL.

The chain has TRBV9 and TRBJ2-3; the match to TRBD2 covers 7 bases. CDR1 SGDLS and CDR2 YYNGEE come from the germline V gene. The CDR3 is made up of 15 amino acids. The V gene end was trimmed by 0 bases and the J gene end by 3 bases; junction bases not matched to a gene: 4. The CDR3 region has the DNA TGTGCCAGCAGCGTAGCAGCGGGGTTTACAGATACGCAGTATTTT. This sequence encodes CASSVAAGFTDTQYF.

This chain uses TRBV29-1 with TRBJ2-5; TRBD2 matches 13 bases. The CDR3 length is 16 residues. Germline V gene sequence: CDR1 SQVTM, CDR2 ANQGSEA. After removal of 1 base from V and 4 bases from J, the junction contained 6 bases not matched to a gene. For the CDR3, the DNA is TGCAGCGTTGAAGGAGGACTAGCGGGAGATGGAGAGACCCAGTACTTC. This encodes CSVEGGLAGDGETQYF.

The J gene is TRBJ1-5, the V gene TRBV15, with a possible D match to TRBD1 (5 bases). The CDR3 has 15 residues. Germline CDR1 and CDR2: LNHNV and YYDKDF (reference sequence). The V end was cut by 2 bases, the J end by 2 bases, with 10 bases between. DNA for the CDR3: TGTGCCACCAGCAGACCCCCCAGGGGCAATCAGCCCCAGCATTTT. It codes for CATSRPPRGNQPQHF.

The CDR3 nucleotides read TGCGCCAGCAGCGGCGGGAGGGCCAACAATGAGCAGTTCTTC. Its protein product is CASSGGRANNEQFF. The chain is built from TRBV10-1 and TRBJ2-1; 9 bases fit TRBD2. Trimming at V came to 6 bases and at J to 5 bases, leaving 5 bases not matched to a gene. The CDR3 length is 14 residues. Germline values: CDR1 WNHNN, CDR2 SYGVQD (reference sequence).

Remarks on this clonotype: One junction end disagrees with the germline gene, perhaps due to a read error. This chain links TRBV7-7 with TRBJ2-1, with 10 bases lining up with TRBD1. The length of the CDR3 is 15 residues. Germline lookup yields CDR1 SSHAT and CDR2 FNYEAQ (reference sequence). CDR3 sequence reads: CASSIGTGAYNEQFF. CDR3 bases: TGTGCTAGCAGCATTGGGACAGGGGCCTACAATGAGCAGTTCTTC.

The V gene is TRBV6-2 or TRBV6-3, the J gene TRBJ1-5, with D perhaps matching TRBD1 (6 bases). Germline CDR1 MNHEY, CDR2 SVGEGT. This CDR3 has 17 residues. The ends were cut back, 1 base at V and 0 bases at J, with 13 bases in the middle. CDR3 in DNA: TGTGCCAGCAGTTACTTTATCGGCAGGGGTAGCAATCAGCCCCAGCATTTT. The encoded protein is CASSYFIGRGSNQPQHF.

J is TRBJ2-5 and V is TRBV4-1; the match to TRBD2 covers 8 bases. Germline CDR1 and CDR2: MGHRA and YSYEKL. V trimming: 1 base; J trimming: 3 bases; junction bases outside the gene matches: 7. There are 16 residues in the CDR3. CDR3 nucleotide sequence: TGCGCCAGCAGCCAAGCCCTGACTAGCGCCGAAGAGACCCAGTACTTC. Amino acid sequence: CASSQALTSAEETQYF.